The TCR beta chain under discussion was sequenced for a study of T-cell reconstitution after alpha-beta-depleted transplantation in children. Germline CDR1 is SGHRS and CDR2 is YFSETQ. CDR3 length: 16 residues. Of note for this clonotype: A junction boundary mismatches the germline segment, possibly from a read error.

Unique molecular identifiers were incorporated during preparation of the TCRbeta library. TCRdb called the PCR reads again in MiXCR, with one record for every CDR3 protein. Of 490,000 or so distinct CDR3 sequences in the sample, over 9.5% were seen once. This specimen was PBMCs, taken before TCRalphabeta/CD19-depleted stem cell transplant. The TCR originated in a child between 2 and 9 years old with inherited bone marrow failure, due to receive a stem cell transplant. The chain joins TRBV5-1 to TRBJ2-3; TRBD2 matches at 13 bases. The CDR3 spells CASSLGLAGDYDTRYF. The CDR3 nucleotides are TGCGCCAGCAGCTTAGGACTAGCGGGAGATTACGATACGCGGTATTTT.